These 25 T cell receptor beta chains originate from one sample sequenced in a study of blood T cell repertoires in COVID-19. Clones were read by immunoSEQ multiplex PCR, and TCRdb kept only the in-frame ones, dropping some. The table lists around 310,000 clones, about 88% of them singletons. The sample was PBMCs or T cells enriched from blood (not recorded which). The receptors come from a woman between 40 and 55 years old who had recovered from COVID-19.

The chain couples TRBV27 to TRBJ2-7; TRBD1 matches 9 bases. Germline V gene lookup returns CDR1 MNHEY and CDR2 SMNVEV (reference sequence). V lost 6 bases, J lost 3 bases, and 6 bases stayed unmatched. CDR3 length equals 14 residues. This CDR3 is CASRPGTGHYEQYF. The CDR3 DNA reads TGTGCCAGCAGGCCTGGGACAGGGCACTACGAGCAGTACTTC.

The rearrangement joins TRBV18 to TRBJ1-2, with TRBD1 matching over 9 bases. Germline CDR1 is KGHSH and CDR2 is LQKENI. CDR3 length equals 17 residues. Losses at the gene ends were 6 bases for V and 2 bases for J; bases not matched to a gene: 13. CDR3 sequence (DNA): TGTGCCAGCTCTCTAAGGACAGGGGATGCCCAAAACTATGGCTACACCTTC. As protein: CASSLRTGDAQNYGYTF.

This clone was counted between two and nine times. This chain uses TRBV4-1 with TRBJ2-2, with TRBD2 matching 9 bases. The CDR3 is 20 residues long. Trimming removed 0 bases from V and 2 bases from J; junction bases left unmatched: 13. Germline CDR1 MGHRA, CDR2 YSYEKL. CDR3 sequence: CASSQEVGAGGGRNTGELFF. CDR3 coding DNA: TGCGCCAGCAGCCAAGAAGTAGGAGCGGGGGGAGGCCGTAACACCGGGGAGCTGTTTTTT.

The chain recombines TRBV7-2 with TRBJ2-1; D may be TRBD2 (6 bases). V lost 1 base, J lost 2 bases, and 9 bases lay in between. Germline values: CDR1 SGHTA, CDR2 FQGNSA. The CDR3 loop spans 15 amino acids. The CDR3 DNA reads TGTGCCAGCAGCTTAGGCCTAGCGACCTACAATGAGCAGTTCTTC. Protein product: CASSLGLATYNEQFF.

The chain is built from TRBV7-3 and TRBJ2-2; no clear D. The CDR3 is 13 residues long. With 7 bases removed from V and 2 bases from J, the gap between germline ends came to 8 bases. Germline V gives CDR1 SGHTA, CDR2 FQGTGA. The chain's CDR3 is CASKLTNTGELFF. The CDR3 nucleotides are TGTGCCAGCAAGCTGACTAACACCGGGGAGCTGTTTTTT.

A single count supports this clone. The CDR3 ends on some other residue instead of the conserved phenylalanine or tryptophan, so this is likely a read error. Because the CDR3's place on the DNA is in doubt, the DNA is left out and the CDR3 is given as listed by TCRdb. The rearrangement links TRBV12-5 to TRBJ2-7; TRBD2 is the table's D call, not checked against the DNA. Germline V CDR1 and CDR2: LGHNT, FRNRAP. The CDR3 has 12 amino acids, counting both end residues. The chain's CDR3 is CASGPKPGTSGR.

This chain links TRBV7-9 with TRBJ1-1; a weak D match, TRBD1 (6 bases). Germline V gene data show CDR1 as SEHNR and CDR2 as FQNEAQ (reference sequence). The V and J ends lost 2 bases and 0 bases respectively, with 13 bases between them. This CDR3 is 16 amino acids long. CDR3 amino acids: CASSLSPTGLNTEAFF. The CDR3 coding sequence is TGTGCCAGCAGCTTATCCCCGACAGGCTTGAACACTGAAGCTTTCTTT.

The chain recombines TRBV7-3 with TRBJ2-1; D possibly corresponds to TRBD2 (5 bases). In germline, CDR1 is SGHTA, CDR2 FQGTGA. Trimming removed 1 base from V and 0 bases from J, with 13 bases in between. The CDR3 loop spans 17 amino acids. The CDR3 DNA reads TGTGCCAGCAGCTTAATGCCGGGGTCGAGCTCCTACAATGAGCAGTTCTTC. This codes for CASSLMPGSSSYNEQFF.

This clone was picked up one time. The chain uses TRBV6-5 and TRBJ2-5; TRBD1 agrees at 7 bases. Trimming at V came to 5 bases and at J to 3 bases, leaving 6 bases not matched to a gene. Germline-derived CDR1 and CDR2 are MNHEY and SVGAGI. The CDR3 has 14 amino acids. CDR3 nucleotide sequence: TGTGCCAGCAGTCATTGGGACAGCAAAGAGACCCAGTACTTC. As protein: CASSHWDSKETQYF.

The gene calls are TRBV28 and TRBJ2-7; D might be TRBD1 (6 bases). V lost 2 bases, J lost 3 bases, and 14 bases lay in between. This CDR3 region has 15 residues. Germline lookup yields CDR1 MDHEN and CDR2 SYDVKM. CDR3 bases: TGTGCCAGCAGTTTAGTGGACACAGGGCTCTACGAGCAGTACTTC. Protein product: CASSLVDTGLYEQYF.

The J gene is TRBJ1-1, the V gene TRBV7-2; 7 bases agree with TRBD1. The V gene's germline CDR1 is SGHTA and CDR2 FQGNSA. This CDR3 is built from 14 residues. V shed 9 bases, J shed 0 bases, and the junction held 7 bases outside the gene matches. The DNA of the CDR3 is TGTGCCAGTTCTAGGGGGCGGGTGAACACTGAAGCTTTCTTT. Protein product: CASSRGRVNTEAFF.

This clone has just one count. This chain connects TRBV2 to TRBJ2-7; perhaps TRBD1 as D (6 bases). Per germline, CDR1 SNHLY and CDR2 FYNNEI. This CDR3 region has 14 residues. Between the trimmed V and J ends, which lost 6 bases and 3 bases, there was a span of 15 bases. CDR3: CASRTSGTYYEQYF. As DNA, the CDR3 is TGTGCCAGCAGGACGTCCGGGACATACTACGAGCAGTACTTC.

The chain couples TRBV5-1 to TRBJ2-3; D ambiguous. Between the trimmed V and J ends, which lost 5 bases and 13 bases, there was a span of 23 bases. Per the germline V gene, CDR1 is SGHRS and CDR2 is YFSETQ. CDR3 length: 14 residues. The CDR3 is CASSPNRVNTPEYF. CDR3 in DNA: TGCGCCAGCAGTCCCAATCGGGTAAACACACCCGAGTATTTT.

The rearrangement joins TRBV15 to TRBJ2-2, with a possible D match to TRBD1 (6 bases). The CDR3 spans 15 residues. Trimming stripped 1 base from V and 6 bases from J, with 12 bases between. Germline V CDR1 and CDR2: LNHNV, YYDKDF (reference sequence). CDR3 in amino acids: CATSRGDTRAGELFF. The CDR3 DNA sequence: TGTGCCACCAGCAGAGGGGACACCAGGGCCGGGGAGCTGTTTTTT.

J is TRBJ2-1 and V is TRBV5-5; 8 bases line up with TRBD1. With V trimmed by 4 bases and J by 10 bases, 13 bases remained unmatched. The germline V gene encodes CDR1 SGHKS and CDR2 YYEKEE (reference sequence). The CDR3 runs 15 residues. CDR3 sequence (DNA): TGTGCCAGCAGCCACCTCCAGGGGGCCGGTGGGGAGCAGTTCTTC. As protein: CASSHLQGAGGEQFF.

The V call is TRBV11-3, the J call TRBJ2-3, with no clear D. Trimming left V 1 base short and J 1 base short, with 9 bases between. Germline CDR1 is SGHNT and CDR2 is YENEEA. The CDR3 length is 15 residues. CDR3 bases: TGTGCCAGCAGCTTAGGCAACCCGGGCACAGATACGCAGTATTTT. Amino acid sequence: CASSLGNPGTDTQYF.

The rearrangement joins TRBV7-2 to TRBJ2-2, with TRBD2 matching over 11 bases. Germline V gene lookup returns CDR1 SGHTA and CDR2 FQGNSA. The CDR3 has 19 residues. V shed 5 bases, J shed 5 bases, and the junction held 16 bases outside the gene matches. Written as DNA, the CDR3 is TGTGCCAGCAGCCCTCGGGGTAGCGGGAGGGCCTTAGAAACCGGGGAGCTGTTTTTT. Translated, it gives CASSPRGSGRALETGELFF.

The J gene is TRBJ1-1, the V gene TRBV30; 8 bases are a match to TRBD1. Germline V gene lookup returns CDR1 GTSNPN and CDR2 SVGIG (reference sequence). The ends lost 4 bases at V and 3 bases at J; junction bases unmatched: 7. The CDR3 is 14 amino acids. CDR3 nucleotides: TGTGCCTGGACAGGGGGCGGGAAGTACACTGAAGCTTTCTTT. The encoded protein is CAWTGGGKYTEAFF.

The V and J genes are TRBV6-1 and TRBJ1-2; 9 bases are shared with TRBD1. Germline loops: CDR1 MNHNS, CDR2 SASEGT. Trimming removed 3 bases from V and 4 bases from J; junction bases left unmatched: 3. The CDR3 contains 14 residues. The CDR3 DNA is TGTGCCAGCAGTGAGGTGGGACAGGGCTATGGCTACACCTTC. Its translation: CASSEVGQGYGYTF.

The chain combines TRBV4-2 with TRBJ2-1; D remains unclear. The V end lost 0 bases, the J end lost 9 bases, and 21 bases lay between the germline ends. Germline assignment: CDR1 LGHNA and CDR2 YNFKEQ. The CDR3 runs to 17 residues. Here the CDR3 DNA reads TGTGCCAGCAGCCAAGATGGTGAGCGCACGTTTCGGAGTGAGCAGTTCTTC. It yields the protein CASSQDGERTFRSEQFF.

The gene calls are TRBV30 and TRBJ2-1; D might be TRBD2 (7 bases). CDR1 is GTSNPN and CDR2 is SVGIG in the germline V gene (reference sequence). The CDR3 sequence is 14 residues long. V was clipped by 3 bases and J by 9 bases, with 18 bases between them. The CDR3 nucleotides are TGTGCCTGGAGCTCCTGGGGGGGCGTGGGTGAGCAGTTCTTC. Translating it yields CAWSSWGGVGEQFF.

This sequence joins TRBV28 and TRBJ1-2; D unresolved. Germline V lookup: CDR1 MDHEN, CDR2 SYDVKM. CDR3 length equals 13 residues. The V and J ends lost 3 bases and 5 bases respectively, with 10 bases between them. CDR3 region: CASSFPNFYGYTF. CDR3 nucleotides: TGTGCCAGCAGTTTTCCAAATTTTTATGGCTACACCTTC.

The rearrangement uses TRBV19 and TRBJ1-2; no definite D call. Between the trimmed V and J ends, which lost 6 bases and 4 bases, there was a span of 9 bases. CDR1 LNHDA and CDR2 SQIVND come from the germline V gene (reference sequence). This CDR3 is 12 amino acids long. CDR3 in DNA: TGTGCCAGTAGGAGATCCTCCTATGGCTACACCTTC. Encoded protein: CASRRSSYGYTF. Using reference TRBV19 and TRBJ1-2 for the parts outside the CDR3, the full variable domain is DGGITQSPKYLFRKEGQNVTLSCEQNLNHDAMYWYRQDPGQGLRLIYYSQIVNDFQKGDIAEGYSVSREKKESFPLTVTSAQKNPTAFYLCASRRSSYGYTFGSGTRLTVV.

This rearrangement joins TRBV5-8 to TRBJ2-7, with D hard to call. Trimming stripped 3 bases from V and 3 bases from J, with 7 bases between. The CDR3 is 12 amino acids. CDR1 is SGHTS and CDR2 is YDEGEE in the germline V gene. CDR3 DNA: TGTGCCAGCAGCTCAGTGGTCTACGAGCAGTACTTC. Its protein product is CASSSVVYEQYF.

The chain couples TRBV9 to TRBJ1-2, with 12 bases matching TRBD1. The CDR3 length is 19 residues. In germline, CDR1 is SGDLS, CDR2 YYNGEE. With 0 bases clipped from V and 0 bases from J, the junction kept 9 bases outside the gene matches. The CDR3 DNA reads as TGTGCCAGCAGCGTAGGCCGGGGACAGGGGGCGCAATCTAACTATGGCTACACCTTC. This encodes CASSVGRGQGAQSNYGYTF.